These T cell receptor beta chains were read from a single sample in a study of T-cell memory formation after mild COVID-19. MiXCR, applied by TCRdb to the 5' RACE reads, yields one record per CDR3 protein. The table includes hundreds of thousands of distinct CDR3 sequences, roughly 15% detected once. Sequencing was carried out using PBMCs or a T cell subset sorted from them (not recorded which). These TCRs come from a man aged 18-30 years who had mild COVID-19 (a few samples of this study predate the infection). Cell type and time point are not known. Both conserved end residues are part of each CDR3. A D gene is named only where the DNA matches it firmly. Size values are once, few and many counts, or a class for expanded clones, and some rows have none.

TRBJ1-2 | TRBV7-8 | few | - | CASSSPLYGYTF | TGTGCCAGCAGCTCGCCCCTCTATGGCTACACCTTC
TRBJ1-6 | TRBV4-3 | - | - | CASSQAWGGKVPLHF | TGCGCCAGCAGCCAAGCCTGGGGGGGGAAGGTACCCCTCCACTTT
TRBJ2-3 | TRBV6-2/TRBV6-3 | - | - | CASRPPTKPTDTQYF | TGTGCCAGCAGACCGCCGACCAAGCCCACAGATACGCAGTATTTT
TRBJ2-5 | TRBV27 | - | TRBD2 | CASSLLGRGKETQYF | TGTGCCAGCAGTTTATTGGGGAGGGGAAAAGAGACCCAGTACTTC
TRBJ1-2 | TRBV6-6 | few | - | CASSYSESNYGYTF | TGTGCCAGCAGTTACTCTGAGTCTAACTATGGCTACACCTTC
TRBJ1-1 | TRBV5-1 | - | - | CASTLTMTTGTEAFF | TGCGCCAGCACCTTGACAATGACTACCGGGACTGAAGCTTTCTTT
TRBJ2-2 | TRBV5-4 | many | TRBD2 | CASSLAGEIGELFF | TGTGCCAGCAGCTTAGCGGGGGAAATCGGGGAGCTGTTTTTT
TRBJ1-2 | TRBV20-1 | few | - | CSAGSEGYTF | TGCAGTGCCGGGTCGGAAGGCTACACCTTC
TRBJ2-3 | TRBV29-1 | - | - | CSVEQTDTQYF | TGCAGCGTCGAACAAACAGATACGCAGTATTTT
TRBJ2-7 | TRBV2 | few | TRBD2 | CASSDRAGGYEQYF | TGTGCCAGCAGTGATCGAGCGGGGGGCTACGAGCAGTACTTC
TRBJ2-2 | TRBV9 | - | TRBD2 | CASSPGTSGGINTGELFF | TGTGCCAGCAGCCCGGGGACTAGCGGGGGAATTAACACCGGGGAGCTGTTTTTT
TRBJ2-7 | TRBV30 | - | - | CAWRGGQNTYEQYF | TGTGCCTGGAGGGGGGGACAAAACACCTACGAGCAGTACTTC
TRBJ2-5 | TRBV15 | few | - | CATSRPPRTQYF | TGTGCCACCAGCAGACCGCCGAGGACCCAGTACTTC
TRBJ1-2 | TRBV12-3/TRBV12-4 | - | - | CASSLVAGNYGYTF | TGTGCCAGCAGTTTAGTCGCCGGGAACTATGGCTACACCTTC
TRBJ2-4 | TRBV27 | many | TRBD1 | CASRPGDRVVAKNIQYF | TGTGCCAGCCGACCCGGAGACAGGGTGGTAGCCAAAAACATTCAGTACTTC
TRBJ2-7 | TRBV5-1 | - | TRBD2 | CASSLGLAHEQYF | TGCGCCAGCAGCTTGGGACTAGCCCACGAGCAGTACTTC
TRBJ2-3 | TRBV11-2 | few | - | CASSSPSRYRVLSMDTQYF | TGTGCCAGCAGCTCTCCCTCCCGTTACCGCGTTTTATCTATGGATACGCAGTATTTT